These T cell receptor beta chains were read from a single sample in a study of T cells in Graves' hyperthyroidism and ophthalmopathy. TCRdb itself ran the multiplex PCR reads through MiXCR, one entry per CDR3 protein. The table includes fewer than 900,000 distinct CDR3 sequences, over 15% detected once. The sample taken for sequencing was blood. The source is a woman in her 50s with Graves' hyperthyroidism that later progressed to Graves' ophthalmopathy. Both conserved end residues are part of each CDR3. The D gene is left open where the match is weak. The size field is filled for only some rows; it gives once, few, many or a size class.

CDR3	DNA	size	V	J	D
CASSYAGSTDTQYF	TGTGCCAGCAGTTACGCAGGTAGCACAGATACGCAGTATTTT	many	TRBV6-6	TRBJ2-3	-
CSAPIAGGFNEQFF	TGCAGTGCTCCGATCGCGGGGGGTTTCAATGAGCAGTTCTTC	few	TRBV20-1	TRBJ2-1	TRBD2
CASTLRGTAGYTF	TGTGCCAGCACTCTTAGGGGGACTGCTGGCTACACCTTC	-	TRBV12-3/TRBV12-4	TRBJ1-2	-
CASSVDRGHGYTF	TGTGCCAGCAGCGTCGACAGGGGTCATGGCTACACCTTC	-	TRBV5-4	TRBJ1-2	TRBD1
CASSARGRSNYGYTF	TGTGCCAGCAGCGCCCGAGGAAGGTCAAACTATGGCTACACCTTC	-	TRBV7-6	TRBJ1-2	-
CSVPHPAGTEAFF	TGCAGCGTTCCCCACCCAGCGGGAACTGAAGCTTTCTTT	few	TRBV29-1	TRBJ1-1	-
CASSLAGQGGIDTQYF	TGCGCCAGCAGCTTGGCCGGACAGGGTGGTATAGATACGCAGTATTTT	few	TRBV5-1	TRBJ2-3	TRBD1
CASSLVRGPRYNEQFF	TGTGCCAGCAGCTTAGTACGGGGGCCCAGGTACAATGAGCAGTTCTTC	few	TRBV11-2	TRBJ2-1	-
CASRNGQQNIQYF	TGTGCCAGCAGGAACGGACAGCAAAACATTCAGTACTTC	once	TRBV6-1	TRBJ2-4	-
CSASPFAGWDTEAFF	TGCAGTGCTAGCCCTTTTGCAGGGTGGGACACTGAAGCTTTCTTT	few	TRBV20-1	TRBJ1-1	-
CASSPSTGGGTGELFF	TGTGCCAGCAGCCCTTCGACAGGGGGCGGCACCGGGGAGCTGTTTTTT	-	TRBV7-2	TRBJ2-2	TRBD1
CASRPGQGAGAFF	TGTGCCAGCAGACCAGGACAGGGGGCCGGAGCTTTCTTT	-	TRBV3-1	TRBJ1-1	TRBD1
CASSLSGPQGGLFF	TGCGCCAGCAGCCTATCCGGGCCCCAGGGGGGACTGTTTTTT	-	TRBV5-1	TRBJ2-2	-
CASSLVIGQGQTQYF	TGCGCCAGCAGCTTGGTTATCGGACAGGGACAGACCCAGTACTTC	-	TRBV5-1	TRBJ2-5	TRBD1
CSVDGGPGPGANVLTF	TGCAGCGTGGACGGAGGACCGGGACCTGGGGCCAACGTCCTGACTTTC	-	TRBV29-1	TRBJ2-6	-
CASSLVGFDEQFF	TGTGCCAGCAGCTTAGTTGGGTTCGATGAGCAGTTCTTC	few	TRBV7-9	TRBJ2-1	-
CASSHPEQGTGAFF	TGTGCCAGCAGCCATCCCGAACAGGGGACGGGGGCTTTCTTT	many	TRBV3-1	TRBJ1-1	TRBD1
CATADRGVTEAFF	TGTGCCACCGCGGACAGGGGGGTCACTGAAGCTTTCTTT	few	TRBV24-1	TRBJ1-1	TRBD1
CASSYSGPETQYF	TGTGCCAGCAGTTACTCAGGGCCAGAGACCCAGTACTTC	few	TRBV6-5	TRBJ2-5	-
CASSELRQGQSPLHF	TGTGCCAGCAGTGAATTAAGGCAGGGGCAGTCACCCCTCCACTTT	many	TRBV6-1	TRBJ1-6	-
CASSWTSGGDSNNEQFF	TGTGCCAGCAGCTGGACTAGCGGGGGGGATTCTAACAATGAGCAGTTCTTC	-	TRBV7-6	TRBJ2-1	TRBD2
CASSLSDPGNYGYTF	TGTGCCAGCAGTTTGAGCGACCCCGGAAACTATGGCTACACCTTC	few	TRBV6-5	TRBJ1-2	-
CASGLAGTNTGELFF	TGTGCCAGCGGCCTAGCGGGGACGAACACCGGGGAGCTGTTTTTT	many	TRBV7-3	TRBJ2-2	TRBD2
CASRATGAYGYTF	TGTGCCAGCAGGGCTACAGGGGCCTATGGCTACACCTTC	many	TRBV2	TRBJ1-2	TRBD1
CASSFRAWNQPQHF	TGTGCCAGCAGCTTTCGAGCGTGGAATCAGCCCCAGCATTTT	-	TRBV5-8	TRBJ1-5	-
CASSQVALGGNTIYF	TGTGCCAGCAGCCAAGTAGCCTTGGGTGGAAACACCATATATTTT	many	TRBV3-1	TRBJ1-3	-
CAWSVSGQGTDTQYF	TGTGCCTGGAGTGTATCGGGACAGGGTACAGATACGCAGTATTTT	few	TRBV30	TRBJ2-3	TRBD1
CASSVWRTGARYGYTF	TGTGCCAGCAGTGTGTGGCGGACAGGGGCGAGGTATGGCTACACCTTC	-	TRBV2	TRBJ1-2	TRBD1
CASSLAGHRSYEQYF	TGTGCCAGCAGCTTAGCCGGGCACCGATCCTACGAGCAGTACTTC	-	TRBV11-2	TRBJ2-7	-
CASSLDPGIGQPQHF	TGTGCCAGCAGCTTAGACCCGGGGATCGGTCAGCCCCAGCATTTT	many	TRBV7-8	TRBJ1-5	-
CASSTTGVNGYTF	TGTGCCAGCAGTACGACAGGGGTGAATGGCTACACCTTC	few	TRBV27	TRBJ1-2	TRBD1
CASSAGQPGTGELFF	TGTGCCAGCAGCGCGGGACAGCCAGGGACTGGGGAGCTGTTTTTT	few	TRBV9	TRBJ2-2	-
CASSFSSDYGYTF	TGTGCCAGCAGCTTCTCATCGGACTATGGCTACACCTTC	many	TRBV7-8	TRBJ1-2	-
CSARVGDSVYSHTF	TGCAGTGCTAGAGTCGGGGACAGCGTTTATTCCCACACCTTC	few	TRBV20-1	TRBJ1-2	TRBD1
CASYRDTSSYEQYF	TGTGCCAGCTACCGGGACACGAGCTCCTACGAGCAGTACTTC	-	TRBV5-6	TRBJ2-7	-
CASSSYRESTDTQYF	TGTGCCAGCAGCTCATACCGGGAGAGCACAGATACGCAGTATTTT	few	TRBV9	TRBJ2-3	-
CASSPTAYSGNTIYF	TGTGCCAGCAGCCCGACGGCCTACTCTGGAAACACCATATATTTT	-	TRBV7-9	TRBJ1-3	-
CASSHPPGEGTEAFF	TGTGCCAGCAGCCACCCCCCCGGGGAGGGAACTGAAGCTTTCTTT	many	TRBV13	TRBJ1-1	-
CASSLSGTGALNTEAFF	TGTGCCAGCAGCTTAAGCGGGACAGGGGCCCTGAACACTGAAGCTTTCTTT	-	TRBV7-3	TRBJ1-1	TRBD1
CASSPFRDNPYQETQYF	TGTGCCAGCTCACCCTTCCGGGACAACCCATATCAAGAGACCCAGTACTTC	-	TRBV18	TRBJ2-5	-
CASSISGGQGNPGELFF	TGTGCCAGCAGCATATCCGGGGGACAGGGGAATCCCGGGGAGCTGTTTTTT	-	TRBV7-9	TRBJ2-2	TRBD1
CASSLRVVLYTQYF	TGTGCCAGCAGCCTACGCGTGGTGCTTTATACGCAGTATTTT	few	TRBV7-2	TRBJ2-3	-
CASSSKKGITRTDTQYF	TGTGCCAGCAGCTCGAAAAAAGGGATTACACGCACAGATACGCAGTATTTT	-	TRBV13	TRBJ2-3	-
CAWSDIAGELFF	TGTGCCTGGAGTGATATAGCGGGGGAGCTGTTTTTT	many	TRBV30	TRBJ2-2	-
CASSSQAGSYNEQFF	TGTGCCAGCAGCTCCCAGGCGGGGTCCTACAATGAGCAGTTCTTC	many	TRBV7-2	TRBJ2-1	-
CASSDSTSGGDTQYF	TGTGCCAGCAGTGACTCTACTAGCGGGGGGGATACGCAGTATTTT	many	TRBV6-4	TRBJ2-3	TRBD2
CASRASGGKGEQFF	TGTGCCAGCAGGGCTAGCGGGGGTAAGGGTGAGCAGTTCTTC	few	TRBV12-3/TRBV12-4	TRBJ2-1	TRBD2
CTSSEYRGGTDTQYF	TGCACCAGCAGTGAGTACAGGGGCGGCACAGATACGCAGTATTTT	-	TRBV10-1	TRBJ2-3	TRBD1
CASCELFGGELFF	TGTGCCAGTTGCGAACTCTTTGGTGGGGAGCTGTTTTTT	-	TRBV6-2/TRBV6-3	TRBJ2-2	-
CASSESGKYTEAFF	TGTGCCAGCAGTGAATCGGGGAAGTACACTGAAGCTTTCTTT	-	TRBV6-1	TRBJ1-1	-
CASSPTGRGRPGELFF	TGTGCCAGCAGCCCGACGGGAAGGGGGCGACCCGGGGAGCTGTTTTTT	-	TRBV7-3	TRBJ2-2	TRBD1